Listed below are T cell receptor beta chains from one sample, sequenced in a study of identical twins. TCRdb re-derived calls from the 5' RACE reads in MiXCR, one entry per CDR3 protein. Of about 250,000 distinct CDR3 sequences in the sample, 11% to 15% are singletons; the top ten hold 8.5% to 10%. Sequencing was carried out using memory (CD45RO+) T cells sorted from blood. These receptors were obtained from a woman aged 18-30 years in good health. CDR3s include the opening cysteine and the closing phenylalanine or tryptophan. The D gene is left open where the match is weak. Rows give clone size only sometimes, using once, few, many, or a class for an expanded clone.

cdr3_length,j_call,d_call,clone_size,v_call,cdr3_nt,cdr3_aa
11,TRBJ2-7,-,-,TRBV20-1,TGCAGTGCGAATAGGGGGGCCGAGCAGTACTTC,CSANRGAEQYF
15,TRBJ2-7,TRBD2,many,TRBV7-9,TGTGCCAGCAGCTCCCTAGCGGGAGCGGTCTACGAGCAGTACTTC,CASSSLAGAVYEQYF
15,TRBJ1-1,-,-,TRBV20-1,TGCAGTGCTAGATTAACCGCAGAGGGACAAACTGAAGCTTTCTTT,CSARLTAEGQTEAFF
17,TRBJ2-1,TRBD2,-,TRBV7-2,TGTGCCAGCAGCTCTTCGCGAGGACTAGCGGGAGCCAATGAGCAGTTCTTC,CASSSSRGLAGANEQFF
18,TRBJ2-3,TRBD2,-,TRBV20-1,TGCAGTGCTATTCCCCCCCCAGGGCGGGGGTTCGACCCAGATACGCAGTATTTT,CSAIPPPGRGFDPDTQYF
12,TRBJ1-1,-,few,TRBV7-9,TGTGCCAGCAGCTTCGTGGACCCTGAAGCTTTCTTT,CASSFVDPEAFF
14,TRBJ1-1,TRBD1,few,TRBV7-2,TGTGCCAGCAGCTCACAGGGGACGAACACTGAAGCTTTCTTT,CASSSQGTNTEAFF
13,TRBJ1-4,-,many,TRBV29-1,TGCAGCGTCTTCACAGGGTTCAATGAAAAACTGTTTTTT,CSVFTGFNEKLFF
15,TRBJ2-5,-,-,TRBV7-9,TGTGCCAGCAGCTCTCGAGAGGGGAAGGGGGAGACCCAGTACTTC,CASSSREGKGETQYF
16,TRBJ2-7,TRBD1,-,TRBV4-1,TGCGCCAGTCGACTTACTTCGGGACAGGGTCCCTACGAGCAGTACTTC,CASRLTSGQGPYEQYF
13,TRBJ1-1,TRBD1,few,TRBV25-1,TGTGCCAGTACCCGGACAGGGCGGACTGAAGCTTTCTTT,CASTRTGRTEAFF
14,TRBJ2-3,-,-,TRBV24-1,TGTGCCACCAGTCTGACAGGCCACACAGATACGCAGTATTTT,CATSLTGHTDTQYF
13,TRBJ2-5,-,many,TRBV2,TGTGCCAGCCTTTTCTCCGCGCAAGAGACCCAGTACTTC,CASLFSAQETQYF
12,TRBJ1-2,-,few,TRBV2,TGTGCCAGCAGTGCAGTGAACTATGGCTACACCTTC,CASSAVNYGYTF
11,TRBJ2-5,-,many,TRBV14,TGTGCCAGACTGGGGGGGACAGATCAGTACTTC,CARLGGTDQYF
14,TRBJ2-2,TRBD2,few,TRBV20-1,TGCAGTGCTACTAGCGGGACTCGGTCCGGGGAGCTGTTTTTT,CSATSGTRSGELFF
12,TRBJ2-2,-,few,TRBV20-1,TGCAGTGCTCATAGGGGCCCGGGGGAGCTGTTTTTT,CSAHRGPGELFF
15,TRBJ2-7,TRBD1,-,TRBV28,TGTGCCAGCAGTTTAAGGGGGACAGGGAGGCGCGAGCAGTACTTC,CASSLRGTGRREQYF
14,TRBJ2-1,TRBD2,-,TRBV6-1,TGTGCCAGCAGTGGACTAGCGGACGACAGTGAGCAGTTCTTC,CASSGLADDSEQFF
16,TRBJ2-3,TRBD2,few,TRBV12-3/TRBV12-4,TGTGCCAGCAGTTGGTCTCCGGGGGGGAGCACAGATACGCAGTATTTT,CASSWSPGGSTDTQYF
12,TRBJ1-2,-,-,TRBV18,TGTGCCAGCTCCCCTGACCCCTATGGCTACACCTTC,CASSPDPYGYTF
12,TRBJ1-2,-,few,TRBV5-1,TGCGCCAGCAGCCCAACAGGACGGACTTCGACCTTC,CASSPTGRTSTF
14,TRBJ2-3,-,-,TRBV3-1,TGTGCCAGCAGCCTGGGCTATACCACAGATACGCAGTATTTT,CASSLGYTTDTQYF
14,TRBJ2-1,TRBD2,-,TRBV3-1,TGTGCCAGCAGCCTACTAGCGGGGGAAGGGGAGCAGTTCTTC,CASSLLAGEGEQFF
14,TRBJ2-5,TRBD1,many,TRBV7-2,TGTGCCAGCAGCTTCAACCAGGGGGAAGAGACCCAGTACTTC,CASSFNQGEETQYF
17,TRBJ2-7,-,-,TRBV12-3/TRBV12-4,TGTGCCAGCAGTCCGGTCCGCAACGGCCCTCGGGACTACGAGCAGTACTTC,CASSPVRNGPRDYEQYF
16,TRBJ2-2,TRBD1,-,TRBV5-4,TGTGCCAGCAGCTTACTACGGGACAGTCCTGCCGGGGAGCTGTTTTTT,CASSLLRDSPAGELFF
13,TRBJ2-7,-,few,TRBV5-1,TGCGCCAGCAGCTTTTTTACAGACTACGAGCAGTACTTC,CASSFFTDYEQYF
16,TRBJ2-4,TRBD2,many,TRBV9,TGTGCCAGCAGCGTCCTTCCGGGGGGATACAAAAACATTCAGTACTTC,CASSVLPGGYKNIQYF
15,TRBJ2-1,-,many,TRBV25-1,TGTGCCAGCAGTGAATCGTGGGGCGCATACAATGAGCAGTTCTTC,CASSESWGAYNEQFF
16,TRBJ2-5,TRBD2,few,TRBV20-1,TGCAGTGCTAGGGGACTAGCGGGAGGGCGGGGGGAGACCCAGTACTTC,CSARGLAGGRGETQYF
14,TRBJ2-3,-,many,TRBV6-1,TGTGCCAGCAGACCCGGGACCCTCACAGATACGCAGTATTTT,CASRPGTLTDTQYF
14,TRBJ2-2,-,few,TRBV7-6,TGTGCCAGCACCTTAGGGGCGAACACCGGGGAGCTGTTTTTT,CASTLGANTGELFF
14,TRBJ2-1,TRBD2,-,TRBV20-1,TGCAGTGTTGGGACTAGCGGGGGGGCCGATGAGCAGTTCTTC,CSVGTSGGADEQFF
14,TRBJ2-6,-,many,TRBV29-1,TGCAGCGTTGAGGGGGGTTCTAAGGCCAACGTCCTGACTTTC,CSVEGGSKANVLTF
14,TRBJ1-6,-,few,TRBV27,TGTGCCAGCAGACTTAACCAGGGAAATTCACCCCTCCACTTT,CASRLNQGNSPLHF
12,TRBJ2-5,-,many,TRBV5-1,TGTGCCAGCAGTCTGGACAAAGAGACCCAGTACTTC,CASSLDKETQYF
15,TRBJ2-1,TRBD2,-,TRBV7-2,TGTGCCAGCAGCAGCCCAGGGACTAACTACAATGAGCAGTTCTTC,CASSSPGTNYNEQFF
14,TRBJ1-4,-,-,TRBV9,TGTGCCAGCAGCGTAGAGGCAGCCAGTGAAAAACTGTTTTTT,CASSVEAASEKLFF
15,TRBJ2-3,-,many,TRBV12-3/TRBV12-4,TGTGCCAGCAGTCCATCCGAATGGGGAACAGATACGCAGTATTTT,CASSPSEWGTDTQYF
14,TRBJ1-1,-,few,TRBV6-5,TGTGCCAGCAGTTACTCGGGCAGCTTCACTGAAGCTTTCTTT,CASSYSGSFTEAFF
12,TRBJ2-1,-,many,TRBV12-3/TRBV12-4,TGTGCCAGCAGTTGGGACGGTAATGAGCAGTTCTTC,CASSWDGNEQFF
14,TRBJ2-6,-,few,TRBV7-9,TGTGCCAGCAGCTCAGAGTCCGGGGCCAACGTCCTGACTTTC,CASSSESGANVLTF
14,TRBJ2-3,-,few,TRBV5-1,TGCGCCAGCAGCCCTGACCCGGGGGACGATACGCAGTATTTT,CASSPDPGDDTQYF
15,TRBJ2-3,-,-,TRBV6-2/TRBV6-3,TGTGCCACCCGTTGGAGGACGGGAAGCACAGATACGCAGTATTTT,CATRWRTGSTDTQYF
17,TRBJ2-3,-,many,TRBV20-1,TGCAGTGCTAGAGACAACCCCAGGGGAGTGGGGAGAGATACGCAGTATTTT,CSARDNPRGVGRDTQYF
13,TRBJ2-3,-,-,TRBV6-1,TGTGCCAGCAGTGGCGGGGTCCCGGATACGGAGTATTTT,CASSGGVPDTEYF
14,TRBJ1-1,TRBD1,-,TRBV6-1,TGTGCCAGCAGCCGGGGTGGCAGGGGGCTTAATGCTTTCTTT,CASSRGGRGLNAFF
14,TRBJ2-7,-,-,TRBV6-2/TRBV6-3,TGTGCCAGCAGTTCGGGGACGGACGCCTACGAGCAGTACTTC,CASSSGTDAYEQYF